This T cell receptor (beta chain) came from a study of blood T cells in healthy people across ages. The study's findings and limits: The study could not conclusively compare naive and antigen-experienced cells, given its unsorted PBMCs. In the absence of known donor CMV status, changes in expanded clonotypes were possibly confounded.

The CDR3 sequence is 16 residues long. V dropped 2 bases and J dropped 5; count of bases not matched to a gene: 8. From germline, CDR1 is KGHDR and CDR2 SFDVKD. Details on this clonotype: Antigen: not known.

It was with a sample-barcoded 5' primer and a J-beta primer mix that a second PCR of roughly 6 to 12 cycles was run. TCRdb re-called the 5' RACE reads through MiXCR, storing one row per CDR3 protein. The table shows approximately 1,700,000 distinct CDR3 sequences, with around 42% occurring only once. Total RNA extraction produced at least 5.5 micrograms (per sample) for the study. The origin of this receptor is a human donor in good health. Sequenced material: blood. V is TRBV24-1 and J is TRBJ2-5; 9 positions match TRBD1. The CDR3 coding sequence is TGTGCCACCAGTGATTCCCGGACAGGGGTCCGGGAGACCCAGTACTTC. Its protein is CATSDSRTGVRETQYF.